The following is a T cell receptor (beta chain) sequence with its context. TCRdb's table, derived via immunoSEQ multiplex PCR, lists solely in-frame clones and lacks some. The table records around 70,000 clones, approximately 80% of them present only once. These data come from a study of blood T cell repertoires in COVID-19. V was trimmed by 4 bases and J by 0 bases, leaving 7 bases between them. This CDR3 has 13 amino acids. Germline-derived CDR1 and CDR2 are SQVTM and ANQGSEA. The gene calls are TRBV29-1 and TRBJ2-1, with D possibly matching TRBD2 (5 bases). The sample comprised peripheral blood. This TCR came from a human donor in a cohort sampled during active COVID-19. The CDR3 DNA sequence: TGCAGCGTTGGTGGGAGCTCCTACAATGAGCAGTTCTTC. Translating it yields CSVGGSSYNEQFF.